These 24 T cell receptor beta chains originate from one sample sequenced in a study of blood T cell repertoires in COVID-19. The data were produced by immunoSEQ multiplex PCR, yet TCRdb's version contains in-frame clones alone and is incomplete. The sample shows 140,000 to 150,000 clones, roughly 77% of them seen only once. Sequencing was carried out using peripheral blood. These receptors came from a man aged 60-69 years with acute or convalescent COVID-19.

The genes are TRBV25-1 and TRBJ1-2, with D unclear. With 0 bases removed from V and 8 bases from J, the gap between germline ends came to 7 bases. The CDR3 totals 12 residues. Germline CDR1 MGHDK, CDR2 SYGVNS. Here the CDR3 reads CASSEYRAGYTF. CDR3 DNA: TGTGCCAGCAGTGAATACCGTGCGGGCTACACCTTC.

This clone was recorded many times. The V and J genes are TRBV5-4 and TRBJ1-4; D unclear. Per the germline V gene, CDR1 is SGHNT and CDR2 is YYREEE (reference sequence). Trimming removed 1 base from V and 0 bases from J, with 7 bases in between. CDR3 length equals 15 residues. CDR3 in DNA: TGTGCCAGCAGCTTGTACGGTGCAACTAATGAAAAACTGTTTTTT. Translation gives CASSLYGATNEKLFF.

In its sample, this clone was seen a few times. The genes are TRBV7-9 and TRBJ1-2, with a tentative D call TRBD1 (6 bases). The CDR3 loop spans 12 amino acids. Between the trimmed V and J ends, which lost 4 bases and 7 bases, there was a span of 10 bases. Germline-derived CDR1 and CDR2 are SEHNR and FQNEAQ (reference sequence). The CDR3 region has the DNA TGTGCCAGCAGCTACGGACAGAGTGGCTACACCTTC. Amino acid sequence: CASSYGQSGYTF.

This sequence joins TRBV6-5 and TRBJ1-6; 7 nucleotides match TRBD1. The CDR3 is 15 residues long. The V gene's germline CDR1 is MNHEY and CDR2 SVGAGI. J was trimmed by 6 bases and V by 5 bases; bases with no gene match: 7. The CDR3 is CASSPMAGGNSPLHF. Here the CDR3 DNA reads TGTGCCAGCAGTCCTATGGCAGGGGGTAATTCACCCCTCCACTTT.

This clone was detected once. The chain links TRBV3-1 (or the pseudogene TRBV3-2) to TRBJ2-7; 13 positions agree with TRBD2. The CDR3 has 14 amino acids. V trimming: 4 bases; J trimming: 6 bases; junction bases outside the gene matches: 3. CDR1 is LGHDT, CDR2 YNNKEL, per germline (reference sequence). CDR3 bases: TGTGCCAGCAGCCCCACTAGCGGGAGGGGCGAGCAGTACTTC. It codes for CASSPTSGRGEQYF.

The chain is built from TRBV2 and TRBJ1-1; 7 bases match TRBD1. CDR3 length: 12 amino acids. Germline CDR1 SNHLY, CDR2 FYNNEI. The V segment lost 9 bases and the J segment 5 bases; nucleotides outside the gene matches: 6. The CDR3 bases are TGTGCCAGACAGGGGTCGAGGACTGAAGCTTTCTTT. Amino acids: CARQGSRTEAFF.

V is TRBV27 and J is TRBJ2-1; TRBD2 agrees at 12 bases. Germline CDR1 and CDR2: MNHEY and SMNVEV (reference sequence). CDR3 size: 16 residues. The CDR3 bases are TGTGCATCGCGACTAGCGGGAGTTCCCTCCTACAATGAGCAGTTCTTC. Translation: CASRLAGVPSYNEQFF.

The chain combines TRBV10-1 with TRBJ2-1; 9 positions agree with TRBD1. With V trimmed by 6 bases and J by 1 base, 7 bases remained unmatched. Per germline, CDR1 WNHNN and CDR2 SYGVQD (reference sequence). The CDR3 contains 16 residues. This chain's CDR3 is CASRHDRGVSYNEQFF. The CDR3 nucleotides read TGCGCCAGCAGACATGACAGGGGGGTTTCCTACAATGAGCAGTTCTTC.

V is TRBV7-8 and J is TRBJ2-2; 9 bases map to TRBD2. The germline V gene has CDR1 SGHVS and CDR2 FQNEAQ. Trimming at V came to 5 bases and at J to 3 bases, leaving 13 bases not matched to a gene. This CDR3 has 18 amino acids. For the CDR3, the DNA is TGTGCCAGCAGCCTGAGACTAGCGGCAACATCGGACACCGGGGAGCTGTTTTTT. Its protein is CASSLRLAATSDTGELFF.

The genes are TRBV11-2 and TRBJ2-5; the match to TRBD2 covers 10 bases. V trimming: 1 base; J trimming: 2 bases; junction bases outside the gene matches: 4. The germline V gene encodes CDR1 SGHAT and CDR2 FQNNGV. This CDR3 is built from 16 residues. This CDR3 is CASSLVMGLAQETQYF. Written as DNA, the CDR3 is TGTGCCAGCAGCTTAGTAATGGGACTAGCGCAAGAGACCCAGTACTTC.

This rearrangement joins TRBV18 to TRBJ1-3, with D perhaps matching TRBD1 (6 bases). There are 15 residues in the CDR3. The V and J ends lost 4 bases and 0 bases respectively, with 10 bases between them. Germline lookup yields CDR1 KGHSH and CDR2 LQKENI. In DNA form, the CDR3 reads TGTGCCAGCTCACACGGGACAAACTCTGGAAACACCATATATTTT. Protein product: CASSHGTNSGNTIYF.

This clone has only one observation. The rearrangement joins TRBV28 to TRBJ1-5, with D hard to call. The CDR3 covers 14 residues. From germline, CDR1 is MDHEN and CDR2 SYDVKM. V shed 4 bases and J shed 3 bases, with 10 bases lying between them. This CDR3 reads CASSYASHNQPQHF. The CDR3, as DNA: TGTGCCAGCAGTTATGCGTCTCACAATCAGCCCCAGCATTTT.

This rearrangement joins TRBV6-5 to TRBJ2-7; D gene uncertain. Germline values: CDR1 MNHEY, CDR2 SVGAGI. V was pared by 0 bases and J by 0 bases, with 6 bases between. The CDR3 length is 14 residues. This CDR3 reads CASSYSQDSYEQYF. For the CDR3, the DNA is TGTGCCAGCAGTTACTCGCAGGACTCCTACGAGCAGTACTTC.

This sequence joins TRBV7-2 and TRBJ2-1; a possible D gene is TRBD1 (5 bases). This CDR3 is 13 amino acids long. Germline V CDR1 and CDR2: SGHTA, FQGNSA. The V and J ends lost 4 bases and 13 bases respectively, with 17 bases between them. CDR3 in amino acids: CASSSLQVSVQFF. The CDR3 DNA reads TGTGCCAGCAGCTCCCTACAGGTGAGCGTCCAGTTCTTC.

A few counts support this clone. V usage is TRBV10-2 and J usage is TRBJ2-7; possible D gene TRBD1, 9 bases. The germline gives CDR1 WSHSY, CDR2 SAAADI. V was clipped by 6 bases and J by 3 bases, with 33 bases between them. This CDR3 contains 20 residues. The CDR3 DNA reads as TGCGCCAGCAGCCCAGATCCGGGACAGGGACTAGTAATGAGTGACTACGAGCAGTACTTC. It yields the protein CASSPDPGQGLVMSDYEQYF.

This clone was seen a single time. The V gene is TRBV7-2, the J gene TRBJ2-3; 9 nucleotides line up with TRBD2. The CDR3 has 17 residues. Germline lookup yields CDR1 SGHTA and CDR2 FQGNSA. The trim removed 0 bases at V and 6 bases at J, leaving 10 bases unmatched. Here the CDR3 DNA reads TGTGCCAGCAGCTTAGCGGTGACTAGCGGCAGTAGGGATACGCAGTATTTT. Protein: CASSLAVTSGSRDTQYF.

V and J are TRBV15 and TRBJ2-1; possibly TRBD2 for D (5 bases). The CDR3 has 14 residues. CDR1 and CDR2 (germline): LNHNV, YYDKDF (reference sequence). The V gene lost 0 bases and the J gene lost 10 bases, with 13 bases spanning the gap. CDR3: CATSREPQDWEQFF. The DNA of the CDR3 is TGTGCCACCAGCAGAGAACCCCAGGACTGGGAGCAGTTCTTC.

This chain connects TRBV7-6 to TRBJ2-3, with 11 nucleotides matching TRBD2. The V gene end was trimmed by 1 base and the J gene end by 5 bases; junction bases not matched to a gene: 5. CDR3 length equals 16 residues. Germline V CDR1 and CDR2: SGHVS, FNYEAQ. CDR3 DNA: TGTGCCAGCAGCTTAGAGGGAGGGACTAGCGGAGATACGCAGTATTTT. Translation: CASSLEGGTSGDTQYF.

The V and J genes are TRBV4-2 and TRBJ1-5; unclear D gene. This CDR3 has 15 amino acids. Germline V CDR1 and CDR2: LGHNA, YNFKEQ. Trimming pared 3 bases from V and 1 base from J, leaving 10 bases between. The CDR3 region is CASSQFDGSNQPQHF. The CDR3 nucleotides read TGTGCCAGCAGCCAGTTTGACGGGAGCAATCAGCCCCAGCATTTT.

In DNA form, the CDR3 reads TGTGCCAGCTCACTGGACAGTGAAAAACTGTTTTTT. Encoded protein: CASSLDSEKLFF. V is TRBV18 and J is TRBJ1-4, with D possibly being TRBD1 (6 bases). Looked up from germline, CDR1 is KGHSH and CDR2 is LQKENI. This CDR3 is 12 amino acids long. V was cut by 4 bases and J by 7 bases, with 7 bases left in between.

This chain joins TRBV30 and TRBJ1-2; 8 positions agree with TRBD1. The CDR3 length is 12 residues. Germline V lookup: CDR1 GTSNPN, CDR2 SVGIG (reference sequence). Germline trimming cut 1 base from V and 8 bases from J; bases unmatched to any gene: 3. In nucleotides, the CDR3 is TGTGCCTGGAGTGGTACAGGGGGAGGCTACACCTTC. The encoded protein is CAWSGTGGGYTF.

This chain links TRBV3-1 (or the pseudogene TRBV3-2) with TRBJ2-6; TRBD1 aligns across 7 bases. CDR3 size: 21 residues. CDR1 LGHDT and CDR2 YNNKEL come from the germline V gene (reference sequence). V trimming: 4 bases; J trimming: 4 bases; junction bases outside the gene matches: 22. CDR3 sequence (DNA): TGTGCCAGCAGCCTACAAATAAACCCGGGACAGCACCGAGGGGGGGCCAACGTCCTGACTTTC. Its translation: CASSLQINPGQHRGGANVLTF.

V is TRBV19 and J is TRBJ2-1; D is undetermined. Germline V lookup: CDR1 LNHDA, CDR2 SQIVND (reference sequence). The CDR3 runs to 14 residues. With 5 bases removed from V and 3 bases from J, the gap between germline ends came to 11 bases. The CDR3 loop is CASSFRLDYNEQFF. DNA for the CDR3: TGTGCCAGTAGTTTTCGGTTAGACTACAATGAGCAGTTCTTC. The variable domain in full, with the rest retrieved from reference TRBV19 and TRBJ2-1, is DGGITQSPKYLFRKEGQNVTLSCEQNLNHDAMYWYRQDPGQGLRLIYYSQIVNDFQKGDIAEGYSVSREKKESFPLTVTSAQKNPTAFYLCASSFRLDYNEQFFGPGTRLTVL.

The V gene is TRBV11-2, the J gene TRBJ1-1; D is unresolved. The germline CDR1 and CDR2 sequences are SGHAT and FQNNGV. Deletions cut 2 bases from V and 2 bases from J, with 3 bases between. The length of the CDR3 is 12 residues. CDR3 coding DNA: TGTGCCAGCAGCTTAAGCAACACTGAAGCTTTCTTT. Translating gives CASSLSNTEAFF.